The rows below give T cell receptor beta chains drawn from one sample of a study of long-term antiretroviral therapy in people with HIV. Measured with immunoSEQ multiplex PCR; TCRdb has only the in-frame clones, and not every one. The sample carries more than 20,000 clones, about 85% recorded once. The sample in question was unsorted PBMCs, obtained 2.3 years after starting antiretroviral therapy. The origin of the receptors is a man aged 35-49 years with HIV. Each CDR3 is given with its conserved first and last residue. Each record gives: J gene, clone size, V gene, D gene, CDR3 DNA, CDR3 protein. A D gene is named only where the DNA matches it firmly. Some rows have no size entry. The others give once, few or many, or a class for an expanded clone.

>TRBJ1-2|NA|TRBV25-1|TRBD1
TGTGCCAGCAGTGGACAGGGGGCGTTTAGCTATGGCTACACCTTC
CASSGQGAFSYGYTF
>TRBJ2-3|NA|TRBV2|NA
TGTGCCAGCAATCCGACAGATACGCAGTATTTT
CASNPTDTQYF
>TRBJ1-2|NA|TRBV5-5|NA
TGTGCCAGCAGTCCTTGGGGGCCCGGAGAGCGGGGCTACACCTTC
CASSPWGPGERGYTF
>TRBJ1-5|medium-sized|TRBV4-1|NA
TGCGCCAGCAGCCAAGATGTGGGTCAGCCCCAGCATTTT
CASSQDVGQPQHF
>TRBJ1-1|few|TRBV30|NA
TGTGCCTGGAGTTCAGGGGTGCTGAACACTGAAGCTTTCTTT
CAWSSGVLNTEAFF
>TRBJ1-6|NA|TRBV27|NA
TGTGCCAGCAGTCCAGGGTTTGCACCCCTCCACTTT
CASSPGFAPLHF
>TRBJ2-6|NA|TRBV15|NA
TGTGCCACCAGCAGAGGCCCGGGGCCTGGGGCCAACGTCCTGACTTTC
CATSRGPGPGANVLTF
>TRBJ1-6|NA|TRBV5-1|TRBD1
TGCGCCAGCAGCGCGGACAGGGGTCCGGATAATTCACCCCTCCACTTT
CASSADRGPDNSPLHF
>TRBJ2-2|NA|TRBV11-2|NA
TGTGCCAGCAGCTTAACTTCGGACGCCGGGGAGCTGTTTTTT
CASSLTSDAGELFF
>TRBJ2-1|NA|TRBV5-6|NA
TGTGCCAGCAGCCCAGGGGCGAATGAGCAGTTCTTC
CASSPGANEQFF
>TRBJ2-7|NA|TRBV6-5|TRBD1
TGTGCCAGCAGTCGACAGGGGGTTGCCTACGAGCAGTACTTC
CASSRQGVAYEQYF
>TRBJ2-1|NA|TRBV5-1|NA
TGCGCCAGCAGCTTGGTGAGGGGGGCAGACTACAATGAGCAGTTCTTC
CASSLVRGADYNEQFF
>TRBJ1-5|NA|TRBV21-1|NA
TGTGCCAGCAGCAAAGGGGGTAGCAATCAGCCCCAGCATTTT
CASSKGGSNQPQHF
>TRBJ1-5|NA|TRBV27|NA
TGTGCCAGCAGTTGGGGTAGCAATCAGCCCCAGCATTTT
CASSWGSNQPQHF
>TRBJ1-3|NA|TRBV25-1|TRBD1
TGTGCCAGCAGTTTCAGCGACAGGGGCGGAAACACCATATATTTT
CASSFSDRGGNTIYF
>TRBJ1-4|NA|TRBV5-5|TRBD1
TGTGCCAGCAGCGCTGGCCCGGACAGGGTTGGTGAAAAACTGTTTTTT
CASSAGPDRVGEKLFF
>TRBJ2-7|NA|TRBV6-1|TRBD1
TGTGCCAGCAGTGTGGGACAGGGGTGGACCTACGAGCAGTACTTC
CASSVGQGWTYEQYF
>TRBJ1-1|NA|TRBV9|NA
TGTGCCAGCAGCCCATTCGACGGCTCTGAAGCTTTCTTT
CASSPFDGSEAFF
>TRBJ2-7|NA|TRBV6-5|TRBD2
TGTGCCAGTGCGGGGGGAAGTGGGGAGCAGTACTTC
CASAGGSGEQYF
>TRBJ2-2|NA|TRBV7-9|TRBD2
TGTGCCAGCAGCTTGTGGACTAGCGGGAGCACCGGGGAGCTGTTTTTT
CASSLWTSGSTGELFF
>TRBJ2-7|NA|TRBV5-1|NA
TGCGCCAGCAGCTTGTGGGGCCCCGACGAGCAGTACTTC
CASSLWGPDEQYF
>TRBJ2-3|NA|TRBV7-8|TRBD1
TGTGCCAGCAGCCCACAGGGGACCTACACAGATACGCAGTATTTT
CASSPQGTYTDTQYF
>TRBJ1-1|NA|TRBV7-3|NA
TGTGCCAGCAGCTTAAATCCGGGGACGGAAGCTTTCTTT
CASSLNPGTEAFF
>TRBJ2-7|NA|TRBV4-1|NA
TGCGCCAGCAGCCAAGAGACAGGAACGGACGAGCAGTACTTC
CASSQETGTDEQYF
>TRBJ1-1|NA|TRBV5-6|NA
TGTGCCAGCAGCCCTCAGGCGGGCACTGAAGCTTTCTTT
CASSPQAGTEAFF
>TRBJ2-6|NA|TRBV18|NA
TGTGCCAGCTCACCACCGTGGGGGGCTGGGGCCAACGTCCTGACTTTC
CASSPPWGAGANVLTF
>TRBJ1-2|NA|TRBV9|NA
TGTGCCAGCAGCGGAGATAGGGGGATGGACTATGGCTACACCTTC
CASSGDRGMDYGYTF
>TRBJ2-2|NA|TRBV28|NA
TGTGCCAGCAGCTGGGGTGGGACCACCGCCGGGGAGCTGTTTTTT
CASSWGGTTAGELFF
>TRBJ1-4|NA|TRBV14|NA
TGTGCCAGCAGCCAAGAATCAGGGGAAGGTTGGGAAAAACTGTTTTTT
CASSQESGEGWEKLFF
>TRBJ2-7|NA|TRBV4-1|NA
TGCGCCAGCAGCCGCGGGATCCCCAGGATGGAGCAGTACTTC
CASSRGIPRMEQYF
>TRBJ2-7|NA|TRBV11-3|NA
TGTGCCAGCAGCTCGAGCACAATAGGGCGCGAGCAGTACTTC
CASSSSTIGREQYF
>TRBJ1-5|NA|TRBV9|TRBD1
TGTGCCAGCAGCGTAGGGTGGGGGGGGCAAGCCGACTCAGGACAGGGTAATCAGCCCCAGCATTTT
CASSVGWGGQADSGQGNQPQHF
>TRBJ1-5|NA|TRBV6-6|TRBD1
TGTGCCAGCAGTTACGGGGACAGCAACAATCAGCCCCAGCATTTT
CASSYGDSNNQPQHF
>TRBJ1-5|NA|TRBV6-5|NA
TGTGCCAGCAGTTTTTCGGGGCCGAATCAGCCCCAGCATTTT
CASSFSGPNQPQHF
>TRBJ2-4|once|TRBV5-1|TRBD2
TGCGCCAGCAGCCCCGGGGGGGTTCTAGCCAAAAACATTCAGTACTTC
CASSPGGVLAKNIQYF
>TRBJ1-2|few|TRBV7-9|TRBD1
TGTGCCAGCAGCCAGGACAGGGTCTATGGCTACACCTTC
CASSQDRVYGYTF
>TRBJ1-5|NA|TRBV28|TRBD1
TGTGCCAGCAGTTGGACAGGGCTTAGTCAGCCCCAGCATTTT
CASSWTGLSQPQHF
>TRBJ2-7|few|TRBV4-2|NA
TGTGCCAGCAGCCAAGAGGTCCCCTACGAGCAGTACTTC
CASSQEVPYEQYF
>TRBJ2-5|NA|TRBV6-6|TRBD2
TGTGCCAGCAGTCCGGGACTAGCGATTCAAGAGACCCAGTACTTC
CASSPGLAIQETQYF
>TRBJ1-2|NA|TRBV9|TRBD1
TGTGCCAGCAGCTCCCAGGGGGATGGCTACACCTTC
CASSSQGDGYTF
>TRBJ1-5|NA|TRBV19|NA
TGTGCCAGTAGCAAACGGGACCCTCTAAGGGGCAATCAGCCCCAGCATTTT
CASSKRDPLRGNQPQHF
>TRBJ2-2|NA|TRBV5-1|TRBD1
TGCGCCAGCAGCACCAGGGGGCCGGGCACCGGGGAGCTGTTTTTT
CASSTRGPGTGELFF
>TRBJ2-7|NA|TRBV27|TRBD1
TGTGCCAGCAGTTTCGGGACAGGAGCCTACGAGCAGTACTTC
CASSFGTGAYEQYF
>TRBJ1-1|NA|TRBV7-3|NA
TGTGCCAGCAGCTCGAACAAGAACACTGAAGCTTTCTTT
CASSSNKNTEAFF
>TRBJ2-1|NA|TRBV27|NA
TGTGCCAGCAGCCACAGGGTGGTATACAATGAGCAGTTCTTC
CASSHRVVYNEQFF
>TRBJ2-5|medium-sized|TRBV4-1|NA
TGCGCCAGCAGCTCCGACGTAAGCTCAGGGGAGACCCAGTACTTC
CASSSDVSSGETQYF
>TRBJ2-3|once|TRBV9|NA
TGTGCCAGCAGCGTTGGGGGATATGGGCGGCTCACAGATACGCAGTATTTT
CASSVGGYGRLTDTQYF
>TRBJ2-3|NA|TRBV28|NA
TGTGCCAGCATCCTGGGAGGGGGCCTCGCAGATACGCAGTATTTT
CASILGGGLADTQYF
>TRBJ1-1|few|TRBV2|TRBD1
TGTGCCACGAGACAGGGGGGGACGGCTTTCTTT
CATRQGGTAFF
>TRBJ2-7|NA|TRBV5-6|NA
TGTGCCAGCAGCTTGGCGGAAGGGGGTGGATACGAGCAGTACTTC
CASSLAEGGGYEQYF
>TRBJ2-7|NA|TRBV2|NA
TGTGCCAGCAGTGAATGGGGGCAGGGTAAACATTTCTCCTACGAGCAGTACTTC
CASSEWGQGKHFSYEQYF
>TRBJ2-1|NA|TRBV10-3|TRBD2
TGTGCCATCAGTGAGTCGGGGACTAGCAGCAATGAGCAGTTCTTC
CAISESGTSSNEQFF
>TRBJ2-3|NA|TRBV5-8|NA
TGTGCCAGCAGCTTGTCGGGGATCAGTCGCACAGATACGCAGTATTTT
CASSLSGISRTDTQYF